The 14 T cell receptor gamma chains reported below all come from one sample, sequenced in a study of gamma-delta chains in newborns, infants, children. TCRdb re-called clones from the reads using CATT. This repertoire shows fewer than 3,500 gamma-chain clones, roughly a quarter found once; its top ten account for around 20%. The sample taken for sequencing was blood. The receptors stem from a child who was a newborn, infant or young child, either healthy, febrile or measles-vaccinated (not recorded which).

With respect to this clone: A much larger clone is a single base away; this may be a read error. V gene TRGV9 combines with J gene TRGJP. Germline V lookup: CDR1 GITISATS, CDR2 ISYDGTV (reference sequence). This CDR3 has 17 amino acids. The CDR3 DNA reads TGTGCCTTGTGGGAGGTGCAACAAGAGTTGGGCAAAAAAATCGAGGTATTT. This sequence encodes CALWEVQQELGKKIEVF.

Points on this clone: A much larger clone lies a single base off, so this may be a read error. The sample contains more than one DNA sequence encoding this CDR3. The V and J genes are TRGV9 and TRGJP. Looked up from germline, CDR1 is GITISATS and CDR2 is ISYDGTV (reference sequence). This CDR3 is 17 amino acids long. J was trimmed by 6 bases and V by 0 bases; bases with no gene match: 5. CDR3 sequence reads: CALWEVQRELGKKIKVF. The CDR3 DNA follows: TGTGCCTTGTGGGAGGTGCAACGAGAGTTGGGCAAAAAAATCAAGGTATTT.

This clone was seen a few times. The chain employs TRGV9 and TRGJ1 or TRGJ2. This CDR3 has 13 amino acids. Trimming took 0 bases from V and 3 from J; bases not matched to a gene: 2. Germline CDR1 GITISATS, CDR2 ISYDGTV (reference sequence). The CDR3 loop is CALWEVFYYKKLF. Written as DNA, the CDR3 is TGTGCCTTGTGGGAGGTGTTTTATTATAAGAAACTCTTT.

By share, this clone counts as medium-sized. A much larger clone lies a single base off, so this may be a read error. Other DNA sequences from this sample encode an identical CDR3 as well. The chain employs TRGV9 and TRGJP. The CDR3 length is 16 residues. Germline V gene sequence: CDR1 GITISATS, CDR2 ISYDGTV (reference sequence). Unmatched junction bases numbered 4, after V lost 1 base and J lost 7 bases. CDR3 DNA sequence: TGTGCCTTGTGGGAGGTTCGGGAGTTGGGCAAAAAAATCAAGGTATTT. Its translation is CALWEVRELGKKIKVF.

This clone was seen a few times. Other DNA sequences in the sample encode the same CDR3. V and J are TRGV9 and TRGJP. This CDR3 is built from 16 residues. In germline, CDR1 is GITISATS, CDR2 ISYDGTV (reference sequence). Unmatched junction bases numbered 4, after V lost 5 bases and J lost 3 bases. The CDR3 DNA is TGTGCCTTGTGGGGCAAGCAAGAGTTGGGCAAAAAAATCAAGGTATTT. Translated: CALWGKQELGKKIKVF.

This clone was seen a handful of times. The J gene is TRGJ1 or TRGJ2, the V gene TRGV9. Germline CDR1 and CDR2: GITISATS and ISYDGTV (reference sequence). The CDR3 consists of 12 residues. V shed 2 bases, J shed 4 bases, and the junction held 2 bases outside the gene matches. The CDR3 bases are TGTGCCTTGTGGGAGGGGTATTATAAGAAACTCTTT. It encodes CALWEGYYKKLF.

Comments on this clone: This likely reflects a read error, since a far larger clone is one base away. The genes are TRGV9 and TRGJP. The CDR3 length is 17 residues. The V segment lost 0 bases and the J segment 7 bases; nucleotides outside the gene matches: 6. Per the germline V gene, CDR1 is GITISATS and CDR2 is ISYDGTV (reference sequence). The CDR3 region is CALWEVLFELGKKIKVF. Here the CDR3 DNA reads TGTGCCTTGTGGGAGGTGCTATTTGAGTTGGGCAAAAAAATCAAGGTATTT.

Of note for this clone: TCRdb's protein for this DNA is that of a much larger clone and differs from the translation at residue 9, likely a read error; the protein shown is the DNA translation. The chain links TRGV9 to TRGJP. Germline V CDR1 and CDR2: GITISATS, ISYDGTV (reference sequence). This CDR3 is built from 16 residues. The CDR3: CALWEAQEWGKKIKVF. For the CDR3, the DNA is TGTGCCTTGTGGGAGGCCCAAGAGTGGGGCAAAAAAATCAAGGTATTT.

This clone is judged large. At the DNA level, this CDR3 is encoded by other sequences in the same sample as well. The chain couples TRGV8 to TRGJ1 or TRGJ2. The CDR3 extends over 13 amino acids. The J segment lost 2 bases and the V segment lost 4 bases, leaving 5 bases of the junction unmatched. Looked up from germline, CDR1 is VENAVY and CDR2 is YDSYNSRV. The CDR3 protein is CATWDWDYYKKLF. CDR3 bases: TGTGCCACCTGGGACTGGGATTATTATAAGAAACTCTTT.

The chain carries TRGV8 and TRGJ1 or TRGJ2. Germline lookup yields CDR1 VENAVY and CDR2 YDSYNSRV. The length of the CDR3 is 13 residues. The trim removed 5 bases at V and 2 bases at J, leaving 6 bases unmatched. CDR3 amino acids: CATWGGHYYKKLF. DNA of the CDR3: TGTGCCACCTGGGGCGGTCATTATTATAAGAAACTCTTT.

This clone was seen a handful of times. The J gene is TRGJ1 or TRGJ2, the V gene TRGV4. V lost 10 bases and J lost 2; bases outside the gene matches: 8. The CDR3 is made up of 12 amino acids. Germline V CDR1 and CDR2: EGSTGY, YDSYTSSV. This CDR3 reads CATASYYYKKLF. The CDR3 DNA reads as TGTGCCACAGCAAGCTATTATTATAAGAAACTCTTT.

This sequence joins TRGV9 and TRGJP. Germline values: CDR1 GITISATS, CDR2 ISYDGTV (reference sequence). CDR3 length equals 18 residues. V gave up 1 base and J gave up 6 bases; unmatched junction bases: 9. The DNA for the CDR3 is TGTGCCTTGTGGGAGGTAGGGGTCGCAGAGTTGGGCAAAAAAATCAAGGTATTT. This gives the protein CALWEVGVAELGKKIKVF.

This clone ranks as large (0.1 to 1%). Additional DNA sequences in this sample encode the identical CDR3. The gene calls are TRGV9 and TRGJP. The germline V gene has CDR1 GITISATS and CDR2 ISYDGTV (reference sequence). The CDR3 is 16 amino acids. Trimming removed 2 bases from V and 5 bases from J; junction bases left unmatched: 3. CDR3 DNA sequence: TGTGCCTTGTGGGAGGATAAAGAGTTGGGCAAAAAAATCAAGGTATTT. It is translated as CALWEDKELGKKIKVF.

About this clone: A far larger clone is one base from this, pointing to a likely read error. Other DNA sequences in this specimen translate into the identical CDR3. This chain links TRGV9 with TRGJP. CDR3 length equals 18 residues. The V and J ends lost 0 bases and 11 bases, in that order; junction bases with no gene match: 13. Germline CDR1 reads GITISATS; CDR2 reads ISYDGTV (reference sequence). The CDR3 nucleotides read TGTGCCTTGTGGGAGGTGATTATGGTAGCGCTGGGCAAAAAAATCAAGGTATTT. This sequence encodes CALWEVIMVALGKKIKVF.